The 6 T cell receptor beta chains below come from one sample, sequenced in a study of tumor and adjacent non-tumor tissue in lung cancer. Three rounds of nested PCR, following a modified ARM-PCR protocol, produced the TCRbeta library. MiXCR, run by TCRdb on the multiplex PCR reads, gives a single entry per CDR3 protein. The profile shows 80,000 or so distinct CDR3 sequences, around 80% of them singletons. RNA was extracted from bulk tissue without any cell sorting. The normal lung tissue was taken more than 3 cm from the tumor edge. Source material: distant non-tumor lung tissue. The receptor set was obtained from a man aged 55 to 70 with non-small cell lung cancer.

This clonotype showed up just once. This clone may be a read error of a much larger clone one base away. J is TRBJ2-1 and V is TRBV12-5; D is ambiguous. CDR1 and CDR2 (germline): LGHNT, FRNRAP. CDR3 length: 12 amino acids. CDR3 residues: CANGLVQTEQFF. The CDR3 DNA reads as TGTGCTAATGGTTTGGTACAGACGGAGCAGTTCTTC.

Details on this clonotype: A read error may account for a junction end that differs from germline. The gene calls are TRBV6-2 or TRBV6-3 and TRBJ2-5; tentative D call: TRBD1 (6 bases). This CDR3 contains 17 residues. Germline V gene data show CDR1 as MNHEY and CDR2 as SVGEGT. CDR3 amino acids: CVSSYRIGGAGQETQYF. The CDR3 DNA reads TGTGTCAGCAGTTACAGGATAGGGGGAGCAGGGCAAGAGACCCAGTACTTC.

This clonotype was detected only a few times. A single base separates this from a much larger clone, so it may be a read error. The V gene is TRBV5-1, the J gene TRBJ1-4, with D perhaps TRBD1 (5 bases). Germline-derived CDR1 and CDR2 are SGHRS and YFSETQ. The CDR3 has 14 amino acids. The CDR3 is CASRRDATNEKLLF. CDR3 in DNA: TGCGCCAGCAGAAGGGACGCAACTAATGAAAAACTGTTGTTT.

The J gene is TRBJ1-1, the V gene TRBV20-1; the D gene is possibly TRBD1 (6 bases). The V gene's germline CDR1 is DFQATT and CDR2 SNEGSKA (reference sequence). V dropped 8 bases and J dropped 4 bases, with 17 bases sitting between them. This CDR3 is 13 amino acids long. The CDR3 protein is CSSYRVPGTEAFF. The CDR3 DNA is TGCAGTTCCTACAGGGTGCCGGGCACTGAAGCTTTCTTT.

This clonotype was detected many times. This CDR3 reads CTSSQALAGANTQYF. Here the CDR3 DNA reads TGCACCAGCAGCCAAGCACTAGCGGGGGCAAATACGCAGTATTTT. The chain combines TRBV1 with TRBJ2-3; the D call of TRBD2 is as the table states it, not checked on the DNA. TRBV1 is deemed a pseudogene. CDR3 length equals 15 residues.

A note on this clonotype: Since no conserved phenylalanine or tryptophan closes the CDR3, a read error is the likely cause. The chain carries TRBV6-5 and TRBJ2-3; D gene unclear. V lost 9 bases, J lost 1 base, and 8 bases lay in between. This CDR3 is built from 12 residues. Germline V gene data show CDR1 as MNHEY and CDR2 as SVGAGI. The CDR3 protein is CASNAGTDTQYL. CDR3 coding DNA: TGTGCCAGTAACGCAGGCACAGATACGCAGTATCTT.